This is a list of T cell receptor beta chains from one sample in a study of identical twins. MiXCR, applied by TCRdb to the 5' RACE reads, yields one record per CDR3 protein. The sample consists of over 550,000 distinct CDR3 sequences, 7.1% of them appearing once. The data also belong to a second study, concerning yellow fever vaccine responses in identical twins.

Sequenced: PBMCs. The receptors stem from a woman between 18 and 29 years old in good health. Both conserved end residues are part of each CDR3. Fields, in order: CDR3 length, clone size, J gene, V gene, D gene, CDR3 protein, CDR3 DNA. A D gene is named only where the DNA matches it firmly. For some rows the clone size is stated as once, few or many, or as a class when expanded; others skip it.

cdr3_length: 13; clone_size: few; j_call: TRBJ1-1; v_call: TRBV2; d_call: -; cdr3_aa: CATWGQRNTEAFF; cdr3_nt: TGTGCCACCTGGGGCCAGAGAAACACTGAAGCTTTCTTT
cdr3_length: 15; clone_size: many; j_call: TRBJ1-1; v_call: TRBV11-2; d_call: -; cdr3_aa: CASSLDGLPNTEAFF; cdr3_nt: TGTGCCAGCAGCTTAGACGGCCTACCCAACACTGAAGCTTTCTTT
cdr3_length: 12; clone_size: -; j_call: TRBJ2-1; v_call: TRBV4-1; d_call: TRBD1; cdr3_aa: CASSQTGLIQFF; cdr3_nt: TGCGCCAGCAGTCAGACAGGGCTCATCCAGTTCTTC
cdr3_length: 14; clone_size: -; j_call: TRBJ2-3; v_call: TRBV20-1; d_call: -; cdr3_aa: CSARKGSRTDTQYF; cdr3_nt: TGCAGTGCTAGAAAGGGTTCGCGCACAGATACGCAGTATTTT
cdr3_length: 15; clone_size: -; j_call: TRBJ1-4; v_call: TRBV5-1; d_call: -; cdr3_aa: CASSLMEGANEKLFF; cdr3_nt: TGCGCCAGCAGCTTGATGGAGGGGGCTAATGAAAAACTGTTTTTT
cdr3_length: 12; clone_size: -; j_call: TRBJ2-7; v_call: TRBV12-3/TRBV12-4; d_call: TRBD2; cdr3_aa: CASSGRASEQYF; cdr3_nt: TGTGCCAGCAGCGGGAGGGCCTCTGAGCAGTACTTC
cdr3_length: 20; clone_size: few; j_call: TRBJ2-1; v_call: TRBV5-1; d_call: TRBD2; cdr3_aa: CASSSLYDSGTSGSYNEQFF; cdr3_nt: TGCGCCAGCAGCTCACTATACGATTCCGGGACTAGCGGATCCTACAATGAGCAGTTCTTC
cdr3_length: 13; clone_size: -; j_call: TRBJ2-1; v_call: TRBV7-8; d_call: -; cdr3_aa: CASSLSKGGGQFF; cdr3_nt: TGTGCCAGCAGCTTATCCAAAGGAGGGGGCCAGTTCTTC
cdr3_length: 14; clone_size: few; j_call: TRBJ2-5; v_call: TRBV28; d_call: -; cdr3_aa: CASRRQGGGETQYF; cdr3_nt: TGTGCCAGCAGAAGACAGGGAGGAGGGGAGACCCAGTACTTC
cdr3_length: 19; clone_size: few; j_call: TRBJ2-7; v_call: TRBV5-1; d_call: -; cdr3_aa: CASSHPSGSILPPLYEQYF; cdr3_nt: TGCGCCAGCAGCCACCCCAGCGGATCTATCCTACCGCCTCTCTACGAGCAGTACTTC
cdr3_length: 14; clone_size: -; j_call: TRBJ2-5; v_call: TRBV7-2; d_call: TRBD1; cdr3_aa: CASSSNRGAETQYF; cdr3_nt: TGTGCCAGCAGCTCCAACAGGGGGGCGGAGACCCAGTACTTC
cdr3_length: 14; clone_size: many; j_call: TRBJ1-2; v_call: TRBV20-1; d_call: -; cdr3_aa: CSAVNRETNYGYTF; cdr3_nt: TGCAGTGCTGTAAACAGGGAAACTAACTATGGCTACACCTTC
cdr3_length: 16; clone_size: few; j_call: TRBJ2-4; v_call: TRBV4-1; d_call: -; cdr3_aa: CASSQDPSKVWDIQYF; cdr3_nt: TGCGCCAGCAGCCAAGACCCCTCCAAGGTTTGGGACATTCAGTACTTC
cdr3_length: 15; clone_size: -; j_call: TRBJ2-1; v_call: TRBV29-1; d_call: TRBD2; cdr3_aa: CSVEGLGGDHNEQFF; cdr3_nt: TGCAGCGTGGAGGGGTTGGGGGGGGATCACAATGAGCAGTTCTTC
cdr3_length: 15; clone_size: many; j_call: TRBJ2-7; v_call: TRBV28; d_call: -; cdr3_aa: CASSLPPGSRNEQYF; cdr3_nt: TGTGCCAGCAGTTTACCCCCCGGGAGTAGGAACGAGCAGTACTTC
cdr3_length: 14; clone_size: few; j_call: TRBJ2-3; v_call: TRBV24-1; d_call: -; cdr3_aa: CATSDLLIGDTQYF; cdr3_nt: TGTGCCACCAGTGATTTGCTAATAGGAGATACGCAGTATTTT
cdr3_length: 17; clone_size: -; j_call: TRBJ2-3; v_call: TRBV5-1; d_call: TRBD2; cdr3_aa: CASSLEVLAGITDTQYF; cdr3_nt: TGCGCCAGCAGCTTGGAGGTGCTAGCGGGAATAACAGATACGCAGTATTTT
cdr3_length: 15; clone_size: many; j_call: TRBJ1-1; v_call: TRBV4-1; d_call: -; cdr3_aa: CASSQERTVNTEAFF; cdr3_nt: TGCGCCAGCAGCCAAGAACGGACGGTGAACACTGAAGCTTTCTTT
cdr3_length: 16; clone_size: -; j_call: TRBJ2-3; v_call: TRBV5-1; d_call: TRBD2; cdr3_aa: CASSSSGAPVKDTQYF; cdr3_nt: TGCGCCAGCAGCTCTAGCGGGGCGCCAGTTAAAGATACGCAGTATTTT
cdr3_length: 15; clone_size: many; j_call: TRBJ1-1; v_call: TRBV18; d_call: -; cdr3_aa: CASSPPGVKNTEAFF; cdr3_nt: TGTGCCAGCTCACCACCAGGAGTAAAGAACACTGAAGCTTTCTTT
cdr3_length: 15; clone_size: -; j_call: TRBJ1-6; v_call: TRBV14; d_call: -; cdr3_aa: CASSQVRQGGSPLHF; cdr3_nt: TGTGCCAGCAGCCAAGTGCGGCAGGGAGGTTCACCCCTCCACTTT
cdr3_length: 12; clone_size: -; j_call: TRBJ2-1; v_call: TRBV20-1; d_call: -; cdr3_aa: CSAGQRGNEQFF; cdr3_nt: TGCAGTGCGGGACAACGGGGCAATGAGCAGTTCTTC
cdr3_length: 16; clone_size: -; j_call: TRBJ1-6; v_call: TRBV11-2; d_call: -; cdr3_aa: CASSLDLSSYNSPLHF; cdr3_nt: TGTGCCAGCAGCTTAGATCTGAGCTCCTATAATTCACCCCTCCACTTT
cdr3_length: 17; clone_size: many; j_call: TRBJ2-1; v_call: TRBV6-2/TRBV6-3; d_call: TRBD2; cdr3_aa: CASKPGLAGGPWDEQFF; cdr3_nt: TGTGCCAGCAAACCGGGACTAGCGGGAGGGCCCTGGGATGAGCAGTTCTTC
cdr3_length: 13; clone_size: many; j_call: TRBJ2-5; v_call: TRBV14; d_call: -; cdr3_aa: CASSQDFRETQYF; cdr3_nt: TGTGCCAGCAGCCAAGATTTTCGGGAGACCCAGTACTTC
cdr3_length: 16; clone_size: few; j_call: TRBJ2-3; v_call: TRBV5-1; d_call: TRBD2; cdr3_aa: CASSHGYGGAADTQYF; cdr3_nt: TGCGCCAGCAGCCACGGGTACGGGGGGGCGGCGGATACGCAGTATTTT